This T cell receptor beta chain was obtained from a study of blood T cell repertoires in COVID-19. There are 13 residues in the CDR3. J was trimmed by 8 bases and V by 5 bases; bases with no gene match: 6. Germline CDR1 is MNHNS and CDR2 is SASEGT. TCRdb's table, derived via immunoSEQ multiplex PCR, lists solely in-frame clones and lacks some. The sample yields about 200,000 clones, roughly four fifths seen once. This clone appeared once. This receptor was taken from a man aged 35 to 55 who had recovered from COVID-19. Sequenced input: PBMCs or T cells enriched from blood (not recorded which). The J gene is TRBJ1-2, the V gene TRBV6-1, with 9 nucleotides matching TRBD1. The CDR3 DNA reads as TGTGCCAGCAGTCTGACAGGGGGAAACGGCTACACCTTC. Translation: CASSLTGGNGYTF.